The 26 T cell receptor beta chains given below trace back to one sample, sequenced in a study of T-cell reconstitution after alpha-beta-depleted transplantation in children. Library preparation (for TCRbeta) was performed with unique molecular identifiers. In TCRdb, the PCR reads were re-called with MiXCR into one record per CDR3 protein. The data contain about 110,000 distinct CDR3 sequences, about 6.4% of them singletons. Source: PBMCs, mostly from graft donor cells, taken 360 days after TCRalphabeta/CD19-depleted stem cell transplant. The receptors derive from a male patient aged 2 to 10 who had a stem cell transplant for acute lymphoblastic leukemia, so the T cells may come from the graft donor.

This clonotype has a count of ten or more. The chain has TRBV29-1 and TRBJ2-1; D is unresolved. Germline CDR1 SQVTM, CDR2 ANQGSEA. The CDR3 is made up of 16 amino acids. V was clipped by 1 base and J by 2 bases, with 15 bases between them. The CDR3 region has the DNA TGCAGCGTTGAAGGCAGCTGGAGCCTCACCTACAATGAGCAGTTCTTC. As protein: CSVEGSWSLTYNEQFF.

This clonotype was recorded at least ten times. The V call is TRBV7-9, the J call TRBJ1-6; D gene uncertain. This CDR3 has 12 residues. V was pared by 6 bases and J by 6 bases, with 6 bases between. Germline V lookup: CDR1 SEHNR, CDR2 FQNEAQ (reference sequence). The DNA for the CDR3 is TGTGCCAGCAGGGGAACTAATTCACCCCTCCACTTT. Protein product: CASRGTNSPLHF.

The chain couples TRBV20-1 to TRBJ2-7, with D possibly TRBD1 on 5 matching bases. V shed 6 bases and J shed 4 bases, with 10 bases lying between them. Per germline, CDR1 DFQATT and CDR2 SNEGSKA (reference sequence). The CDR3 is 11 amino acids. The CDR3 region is CSAPRQYEQYF. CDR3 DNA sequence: TGCAGTGCCCCACGACAGTACGAGCAGTACTTC.

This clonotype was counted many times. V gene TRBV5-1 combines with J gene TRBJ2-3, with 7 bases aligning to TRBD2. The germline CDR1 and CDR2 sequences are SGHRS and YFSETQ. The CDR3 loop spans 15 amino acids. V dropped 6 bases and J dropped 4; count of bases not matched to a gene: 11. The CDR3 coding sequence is TGCGCCAGCACCATAGCGGGCAGGGAGGCAGATACGCAGTATTTT. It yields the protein CASTIAGREADTQYF.

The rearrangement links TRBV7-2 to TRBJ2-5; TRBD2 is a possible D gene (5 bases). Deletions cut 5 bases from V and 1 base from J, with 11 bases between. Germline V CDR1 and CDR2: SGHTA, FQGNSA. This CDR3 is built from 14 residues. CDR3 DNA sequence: TGTGCCAGCAGCCGGGGAAGGTTCCAAGAGACCCAGTACTTC. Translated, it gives CASSRGRFQETQYF. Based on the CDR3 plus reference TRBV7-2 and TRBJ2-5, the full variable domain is GAGVSQSPSNKVTEKGKDVELRCDPISGHTALYWYRQSLGQGLEFLIYFQGNSAPDKSGLPSDRFSAERTGGSVSTLTIQRTQQEDSAVYLCASSRGRFQETQYFGPGTRLLVL.

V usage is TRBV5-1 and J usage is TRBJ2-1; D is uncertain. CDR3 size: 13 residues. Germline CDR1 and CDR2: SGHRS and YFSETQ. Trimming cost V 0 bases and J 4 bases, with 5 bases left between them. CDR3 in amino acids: CASSLESYNEQFF. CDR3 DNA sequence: TGCGCCAGCAGCTTGGAGAGTTACAATGAGCAGTTCTTC.

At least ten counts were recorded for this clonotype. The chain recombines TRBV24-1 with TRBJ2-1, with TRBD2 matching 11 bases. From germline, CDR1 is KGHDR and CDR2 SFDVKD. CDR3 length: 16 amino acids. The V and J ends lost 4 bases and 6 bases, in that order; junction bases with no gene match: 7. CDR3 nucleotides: TGTGCCACCAGTGACCATAGCGGGAGGGCTGGCAATGAGCAGTTCTTC. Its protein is CATSDHSGRAGNEQFF.

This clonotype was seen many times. CDR3 in DNA: TGTGCCAGCAGTCCTTTAATCGGACAGGCGAAGGACGAGCAGTACTTC. Residues: CASSPLIGQAKDEQYF. V gene TRBV12-3 or TRBV12-4 combines with J gene TRBJ2-7, with 7 bases fitting TRBD1. V gave up 5 bases and J gave up 5 bases; unmatched junction bases: 15. This CDR3 spans 16 amino acids.

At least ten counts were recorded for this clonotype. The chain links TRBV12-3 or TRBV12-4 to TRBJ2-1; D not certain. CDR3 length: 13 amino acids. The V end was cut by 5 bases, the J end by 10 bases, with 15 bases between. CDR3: CASSPDPFGEQFF. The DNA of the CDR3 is TGTGCCAGCAGTCCGGACCCCTTTGGGGAGCAGTTCTTC.

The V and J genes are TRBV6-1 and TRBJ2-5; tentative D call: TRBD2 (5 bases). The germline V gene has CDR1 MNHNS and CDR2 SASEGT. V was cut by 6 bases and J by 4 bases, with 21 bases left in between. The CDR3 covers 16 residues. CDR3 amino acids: CASSATPGLAGETQYF. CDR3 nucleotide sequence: TGTGCCAGCAGCGCCACCCCTGGACTCGCGGGAGAGACCCAGTACTTC.

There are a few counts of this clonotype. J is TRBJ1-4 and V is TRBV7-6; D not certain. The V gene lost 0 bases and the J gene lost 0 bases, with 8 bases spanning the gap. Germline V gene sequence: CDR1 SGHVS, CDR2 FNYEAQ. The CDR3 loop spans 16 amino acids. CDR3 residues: CASSLAYPATNEKLFF. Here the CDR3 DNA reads TGTGCCAGCAGCTTAGCGTATCCGGCAACTAATGAAAAACTGTTTTTT.

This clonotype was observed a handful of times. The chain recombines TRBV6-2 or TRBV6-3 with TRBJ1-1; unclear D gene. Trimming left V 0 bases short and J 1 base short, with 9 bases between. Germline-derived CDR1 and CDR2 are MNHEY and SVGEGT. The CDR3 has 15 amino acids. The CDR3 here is CASSYSGKRNTEAFF. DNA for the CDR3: TGTGCCAGCAGTTACTCGGGTAAGAGGAACACTGAAGCTTTCTTT.

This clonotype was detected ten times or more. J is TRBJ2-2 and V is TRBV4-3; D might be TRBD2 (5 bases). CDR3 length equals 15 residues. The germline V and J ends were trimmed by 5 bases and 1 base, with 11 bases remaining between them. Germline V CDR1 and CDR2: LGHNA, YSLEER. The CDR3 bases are TGCGCCAGCAGCGGGGAGAAACTGAACACCGGGGAGCTGTTTTTT. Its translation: CASSGEKLNTGELFF.

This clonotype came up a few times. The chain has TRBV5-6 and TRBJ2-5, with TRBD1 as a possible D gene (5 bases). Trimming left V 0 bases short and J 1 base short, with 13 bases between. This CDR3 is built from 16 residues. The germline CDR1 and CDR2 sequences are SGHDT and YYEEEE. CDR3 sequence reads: CASSLAELGAQETQYF. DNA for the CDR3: TGTGCCAGCAGCTTGGCCGAGTTAGGGGCCCAAGAGACCCAGTACTTC.

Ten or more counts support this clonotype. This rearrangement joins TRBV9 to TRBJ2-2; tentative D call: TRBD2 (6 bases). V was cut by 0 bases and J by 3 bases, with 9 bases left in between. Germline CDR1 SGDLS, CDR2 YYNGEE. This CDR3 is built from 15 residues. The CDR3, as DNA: TGTGCCAGCAGCGTAGGGAGGGGCGACACCGGGGAGCTGTTTTTT. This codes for CASSVGRGDTGELFF.

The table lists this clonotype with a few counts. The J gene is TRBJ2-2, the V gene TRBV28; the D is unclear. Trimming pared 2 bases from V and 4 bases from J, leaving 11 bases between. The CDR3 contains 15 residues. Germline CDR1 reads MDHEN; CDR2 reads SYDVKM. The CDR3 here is CASSLRAPTTGELFF. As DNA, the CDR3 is TGTGCCAGCAGTTTAAGGGCCCCAACCACCGGGGAGCTGTTTTTT.

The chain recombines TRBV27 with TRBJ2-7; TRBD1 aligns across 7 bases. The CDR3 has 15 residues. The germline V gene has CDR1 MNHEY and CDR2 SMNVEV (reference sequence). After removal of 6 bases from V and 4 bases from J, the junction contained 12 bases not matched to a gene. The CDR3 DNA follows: TGTGCCAGCAGCCGTCCATACGGACAGGCTTACGAGCAGTACTTC. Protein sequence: CASSRPYGQAYEQYF.

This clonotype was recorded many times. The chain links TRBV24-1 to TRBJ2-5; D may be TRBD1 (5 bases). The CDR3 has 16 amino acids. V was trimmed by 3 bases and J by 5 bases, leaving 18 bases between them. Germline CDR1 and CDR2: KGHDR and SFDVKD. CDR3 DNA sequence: TGTGCCACCAGTGATCCTACAGGTAGTCGTATGGAGACCCAGTACTTC. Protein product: CATSDPTGSRMETQYF.

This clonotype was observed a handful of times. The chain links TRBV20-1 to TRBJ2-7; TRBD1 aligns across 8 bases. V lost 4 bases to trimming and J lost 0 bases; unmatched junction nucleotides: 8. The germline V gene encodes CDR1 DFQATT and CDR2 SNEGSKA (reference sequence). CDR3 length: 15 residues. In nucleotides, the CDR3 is TGCAGTGCTACCGACAGGGGCCGACCCTCCTACGAGCAGTACTTC. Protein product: CSATDRGRPSYEQYF.

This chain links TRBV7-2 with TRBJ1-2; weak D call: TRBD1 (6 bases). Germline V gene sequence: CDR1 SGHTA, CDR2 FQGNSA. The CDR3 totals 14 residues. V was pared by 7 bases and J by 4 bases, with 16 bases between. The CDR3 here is CASTRGGASYGYTF. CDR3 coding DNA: TGTGCCAGCACCCGGGGGGGCGCGAGCTATGGCTACACCTTC.

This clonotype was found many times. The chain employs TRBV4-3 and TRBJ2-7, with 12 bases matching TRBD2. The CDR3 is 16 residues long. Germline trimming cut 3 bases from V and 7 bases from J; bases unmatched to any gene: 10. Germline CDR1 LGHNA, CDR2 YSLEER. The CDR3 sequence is CASSQGTSGWWEEQYF. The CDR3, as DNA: TGCGCCAGCAGCCAGGGGACTAGCGGGTGGTGGGAGGAGCAGTACTTC.

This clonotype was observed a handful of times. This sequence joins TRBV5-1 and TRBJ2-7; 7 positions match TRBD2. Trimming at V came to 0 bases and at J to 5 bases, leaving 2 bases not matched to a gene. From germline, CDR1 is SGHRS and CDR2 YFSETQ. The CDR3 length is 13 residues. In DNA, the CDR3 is TGCGCCAGCAGCTTGGGACTAGCCCACGAGCAGTACTTC. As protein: CASSLGLAHEQYF.

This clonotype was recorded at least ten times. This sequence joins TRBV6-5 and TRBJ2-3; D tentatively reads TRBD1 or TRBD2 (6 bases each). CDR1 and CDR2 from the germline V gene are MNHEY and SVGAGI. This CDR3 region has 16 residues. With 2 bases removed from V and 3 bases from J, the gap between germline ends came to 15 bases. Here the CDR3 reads CASSYLGRGGTDTQYF. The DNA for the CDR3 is TGTGCCAGCAGTTACCTGGGTAGAGGGGGGACAGATACGCAGTATTTT.

This CDR3 is CATQDRGLVETQYF. DNA of the CDR3: TGTGCCACCCAGGACAGGGGGCTGGTCGAGACCCAGTACTTC. The chain recombines TRBV5-6 with TRBJ2-5; TRBD1 aligns across 11 bases. CDR3 length: 14 amino acids. The germline V gene has CDR1 SGHDT and CDR2 YYEEEE. Trimming removed 9 bases from V and 5 bases from J; junction bases left unmatched: 9.

The CDR3, as DNA: TGTGCCAGCAGCTTGGGGGTGTCGGTGAGGGGGAAGCTGTATTTT. Its translation: CASSLGVSVRGKLYF. This chain uses TRBV5-6 with TRBJ2-3, with a tentative D call TRBD1 (6 bases). The CDR3 sequence is 15 residues long. From germline, CDR1 is SGHDT and CDR2 YYEEEE. Trimming left V 0 bases short and J 14 bases short, with 22 bases between. Supplemented by reference TRBV5-6 and TRBJ2-3, the full variable domain reads DAGVTQSPTHLIKTRGQQVTLRCSPKSGHDTVSWYQQALGQGPQFIFQYYEEEERQRGNFPDRFSGHQFPNYSSELNVNALLLGDSALYLCASSLGVSVRGKLYFGPGTRLTVL.

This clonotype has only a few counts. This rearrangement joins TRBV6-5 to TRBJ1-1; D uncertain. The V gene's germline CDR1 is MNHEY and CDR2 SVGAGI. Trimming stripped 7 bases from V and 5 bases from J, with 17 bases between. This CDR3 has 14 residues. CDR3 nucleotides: TGTGCCAGCACTCCTCGGAGGGTGTATACTGAAGCTTTCTTT. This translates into CASTPRRVYTEAFF.